This record covers a single TCR beta chain. A J-beta primer mix and a sample-barcoded 5' primer were used in a second PCR of about 7 to 12 cycles. TCRdb re-analysed the 5' RACE reads in MiXCR, keeping a single row per CDR3 protein. This table holds roughly 2 million distinct CDR3 sequences, 49% found once. The data stem from a study of blood T cells in healthy people across ages. Per the germline V gene, CDR1 is SQVTM and CDR2 is ANQGSEA. Deletions cut 7 bases from V and 0 bases from J, with 6 bases between. The CDR3 totals 12 residues. The sequenced material came from blood. This sequence was found in a middle-aged woman in good health. The chain links TRBV29-1 to TRBJ2-2; D gene ambiguous. This CDR3 is CSARPNTGELFF. In nucleotides, the CDR3 is TGCAGCGCTCGACCGAACACCGGGGAGCTGTTTTTT.